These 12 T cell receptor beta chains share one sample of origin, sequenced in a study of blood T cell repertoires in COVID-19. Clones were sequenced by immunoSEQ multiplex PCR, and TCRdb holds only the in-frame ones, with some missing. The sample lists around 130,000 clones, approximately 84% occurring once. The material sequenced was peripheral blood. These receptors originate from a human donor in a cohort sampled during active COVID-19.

The CDR3 here is CSASGGASFNQPQHF. CDR3 nucleotide sequence: TGCAGTGCTAGTGGTGGGGCGTCCTTCAATCAGCCCCAGCATTTT. This chain connects TRBV20-1 to TRBJ1-5; the D gene is possibly TRBD1 (5 bases). Germline CDR1 and CDR2: DFQATT and SNEGSKA (reference sequence). This CDR3 comprises 15 residues. The V end lost 3 bases, the J end lost 3 bases, and 15 bases lay between the germline ends.

CDR3 coding DNA: TGCACCAGCAGCCCAGTAAGCGCAACTTTCAATGAGCAGTTCTTC. This gives the protein CTSSPVSATFNEQFF. V usage is TRBV1 and J usage is TRBJ2-1; TRBD2, the D gene given by the table, was not confirmed from the DNA. TRBV1 is given as a pseudogene. The CDR3 is 15 amino acids.

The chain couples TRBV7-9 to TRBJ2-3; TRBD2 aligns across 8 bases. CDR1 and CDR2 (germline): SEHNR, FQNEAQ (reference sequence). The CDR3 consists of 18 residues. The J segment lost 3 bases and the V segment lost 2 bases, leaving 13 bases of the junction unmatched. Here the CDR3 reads CASSLTSGPRGGTDTQYF. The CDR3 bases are TGTGCCAGCAGCTTAACTAGCGGCCCCCGAGGGGGTACAGATACGCAGTATTTT.

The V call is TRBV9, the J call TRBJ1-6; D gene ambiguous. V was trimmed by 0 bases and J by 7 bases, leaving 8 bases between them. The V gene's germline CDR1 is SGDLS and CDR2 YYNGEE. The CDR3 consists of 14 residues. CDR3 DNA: TGTGCCAGCAGCGTAGATGAGGCGAATTCACCCCTCCACTTT. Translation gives CASSVDEANSPLHF. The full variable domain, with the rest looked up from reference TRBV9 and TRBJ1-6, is DSGVTQTPKHLITATGQRVTLRCSPRSGDLSVYWYQQSLDQGLQFLIQYYNGEERAKGNILERFSAQQFPDLHSELNLSSLELGDSALYFCASSVDEANSPLHFGNGTRLTVT.

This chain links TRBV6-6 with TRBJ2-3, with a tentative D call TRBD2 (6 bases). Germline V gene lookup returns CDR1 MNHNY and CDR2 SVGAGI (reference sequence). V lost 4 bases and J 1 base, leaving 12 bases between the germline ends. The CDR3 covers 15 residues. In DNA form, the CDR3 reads TGTGCCAGCAGTTTAACTAGCTTTGGCACAGATACGCAGTATTTT. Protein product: CASSLTSFGTDTQYF.

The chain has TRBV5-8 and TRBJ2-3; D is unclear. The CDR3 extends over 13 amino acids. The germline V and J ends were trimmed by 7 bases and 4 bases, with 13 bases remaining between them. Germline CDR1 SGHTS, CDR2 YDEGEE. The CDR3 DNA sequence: TGTGCCAGCCCCAATCCAAGAGCAGATACGCAGTATTTT. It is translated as CASPNPRADTQYF.

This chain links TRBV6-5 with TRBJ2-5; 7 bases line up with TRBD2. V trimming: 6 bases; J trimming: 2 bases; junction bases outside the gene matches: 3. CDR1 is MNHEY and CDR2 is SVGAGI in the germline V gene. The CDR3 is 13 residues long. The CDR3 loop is CASRGGRQETQYF. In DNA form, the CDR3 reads TGTGCCAGCAGGGGGGGGAGGCAAGAGACCCAGTACTTC.

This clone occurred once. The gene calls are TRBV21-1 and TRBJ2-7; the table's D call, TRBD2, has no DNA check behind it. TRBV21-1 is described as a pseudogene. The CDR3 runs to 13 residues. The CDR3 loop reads CASSAQEVLKQYF. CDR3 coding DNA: TGTGCCAGCAGCGCCCAGGAGGTTCTCAAGCAGTACTTC.

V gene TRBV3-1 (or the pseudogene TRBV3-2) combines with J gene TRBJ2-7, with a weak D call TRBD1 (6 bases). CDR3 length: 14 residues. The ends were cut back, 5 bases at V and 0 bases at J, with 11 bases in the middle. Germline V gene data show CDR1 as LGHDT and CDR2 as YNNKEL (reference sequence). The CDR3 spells CASSYTGSSYEQYF. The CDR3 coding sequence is TGTGCCAGCAGCTACACAGGGTCCTCCTACGAGCAGTACTTC.

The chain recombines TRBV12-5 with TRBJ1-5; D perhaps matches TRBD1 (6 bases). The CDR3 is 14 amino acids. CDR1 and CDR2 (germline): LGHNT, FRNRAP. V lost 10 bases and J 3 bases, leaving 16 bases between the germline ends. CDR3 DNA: TGTGCTATTACAGAAACAGGGAACAATCAGCCCCAGCATTTT. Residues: CAITETGNNQPQHF.

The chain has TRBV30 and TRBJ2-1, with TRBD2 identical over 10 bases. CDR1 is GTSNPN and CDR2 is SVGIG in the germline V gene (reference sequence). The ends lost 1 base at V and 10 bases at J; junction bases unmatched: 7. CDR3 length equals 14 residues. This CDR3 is CAWSGSGGAKEQFF. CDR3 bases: TGTGCCTGGAGTGGGAGCGGGGGGGCCAAGGAGCAGTTCTTC.

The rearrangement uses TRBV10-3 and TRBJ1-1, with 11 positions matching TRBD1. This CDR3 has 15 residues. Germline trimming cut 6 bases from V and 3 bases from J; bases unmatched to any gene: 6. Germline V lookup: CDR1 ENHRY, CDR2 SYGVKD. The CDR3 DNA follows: TGTGCCATCAGCAGGGACAGGGGGTTGGACACTGAAGCTTTCTTT. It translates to CAISRDRGLDTEAFF.